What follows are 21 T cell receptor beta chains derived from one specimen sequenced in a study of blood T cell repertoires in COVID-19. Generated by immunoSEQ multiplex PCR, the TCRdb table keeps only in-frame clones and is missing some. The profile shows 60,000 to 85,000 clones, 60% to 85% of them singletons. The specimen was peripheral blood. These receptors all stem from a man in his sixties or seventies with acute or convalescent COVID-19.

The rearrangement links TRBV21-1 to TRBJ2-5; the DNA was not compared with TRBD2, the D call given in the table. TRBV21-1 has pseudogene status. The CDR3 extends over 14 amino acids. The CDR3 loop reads CASSKRETQETQYF. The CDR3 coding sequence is TGTGCCAGCAGCAAGCGGGAGACCCAAGAGACCCAGTACTTC.

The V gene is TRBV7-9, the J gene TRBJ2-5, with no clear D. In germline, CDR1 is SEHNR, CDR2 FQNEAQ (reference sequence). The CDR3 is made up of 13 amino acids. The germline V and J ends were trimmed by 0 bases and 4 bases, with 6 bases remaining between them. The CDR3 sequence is CASSLAGGETQYF. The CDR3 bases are TGTGCCAGCAGCTTAGCCGGCGGAGAGACCCAGTACTTC.

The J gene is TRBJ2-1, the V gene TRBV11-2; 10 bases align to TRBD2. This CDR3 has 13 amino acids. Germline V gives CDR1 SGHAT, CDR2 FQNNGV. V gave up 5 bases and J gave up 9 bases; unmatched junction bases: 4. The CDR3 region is CASSRGLALEQFF. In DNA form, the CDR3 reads TGTGCCAGCAGCCGGGGACTAGCGCTTGAGCAGTTCTTC.

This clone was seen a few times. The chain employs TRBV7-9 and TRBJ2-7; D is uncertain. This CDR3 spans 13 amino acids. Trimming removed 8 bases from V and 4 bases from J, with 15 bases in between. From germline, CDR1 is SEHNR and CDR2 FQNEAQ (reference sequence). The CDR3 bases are TGTGCCAGCGGTGATGGCAGAAATTACGAGCAGTACTTC. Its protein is CASGDGRNYEQYF. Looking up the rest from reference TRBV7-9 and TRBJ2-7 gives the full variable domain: DTGVSQNPRHKITKRGQNVTFRCDPISEHNRLYWYRQTLGQGPEFLTYFQNEAQLEKSRLLSDRFSAERPKGSFSTLEIQRTEQGDSAMYLCASGDGRNYEQYFGPGTRLTVT.

CDR3 sequence reads: CASSSDRGATDTQYF. The CDR3 nucleotides are TGCGCCAGCAGCAGCGACAGGGGGGCCACAGATACGCAGTATTTT. The gene calls are TRBV5-1 and TRBJ2-3, with 9 positions matching TRBD1. Germline CDR1 is SGHRS and CDR2 is YFSETQ. V shed 4 bases, J shed 2 bases, and the junction held 5 bases outside the gene matches. There are 15 residues in the CDR3.

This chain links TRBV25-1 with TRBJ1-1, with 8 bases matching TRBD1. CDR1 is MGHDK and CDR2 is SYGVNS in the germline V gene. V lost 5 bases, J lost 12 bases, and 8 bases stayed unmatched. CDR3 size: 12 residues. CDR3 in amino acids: CASSWAGGFSFF. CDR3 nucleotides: TGTGCCAGCAGTTGGGCAGGGGGCTTTTCTTTCTTT. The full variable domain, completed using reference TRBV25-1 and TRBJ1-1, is EADIYQTPRYLVIGTGKKITLECSQTMGHDKMYWYQQDPGMELHLIHYSYGVNSTEKGDLSSESTVSRIRTEHFPLTLESARPSHTSQYLCASSWAGGFSFFGQGTRLTVV.

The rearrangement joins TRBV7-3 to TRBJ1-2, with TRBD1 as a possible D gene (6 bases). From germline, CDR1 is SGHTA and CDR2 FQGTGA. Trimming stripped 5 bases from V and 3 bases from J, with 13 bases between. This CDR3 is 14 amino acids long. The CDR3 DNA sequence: TGTGCCAGCAGCCCAACGACAGGAGACTATGGCTACACCTTC. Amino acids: CASSPTTGDYGYTF.

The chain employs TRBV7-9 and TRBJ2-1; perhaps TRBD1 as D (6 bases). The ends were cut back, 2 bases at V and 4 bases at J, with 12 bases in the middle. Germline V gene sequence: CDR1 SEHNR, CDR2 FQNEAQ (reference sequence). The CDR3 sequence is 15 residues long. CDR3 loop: CASSLPTGLYNEQFF. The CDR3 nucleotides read TGTGCCAGCAGCTTACCAACAGGGCTTTACAATGAGCAGTTCTTC.

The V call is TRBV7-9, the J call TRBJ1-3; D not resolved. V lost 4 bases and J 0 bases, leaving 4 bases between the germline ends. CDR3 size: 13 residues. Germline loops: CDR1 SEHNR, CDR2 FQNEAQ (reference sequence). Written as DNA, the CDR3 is TGTGCCAGCAGCTGGAGCTCTGGAAACACCATATATTTT. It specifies CASSWSSGNTIYF.

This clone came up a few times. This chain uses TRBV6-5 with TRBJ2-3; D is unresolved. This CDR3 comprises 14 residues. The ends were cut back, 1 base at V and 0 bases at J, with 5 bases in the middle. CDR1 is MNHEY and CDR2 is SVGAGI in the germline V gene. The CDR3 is CASSYFPSTDTQYF. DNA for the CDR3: TGTGCCAGCAGTTACTTCCCTAGCACAGATACGCAGTATTTT.

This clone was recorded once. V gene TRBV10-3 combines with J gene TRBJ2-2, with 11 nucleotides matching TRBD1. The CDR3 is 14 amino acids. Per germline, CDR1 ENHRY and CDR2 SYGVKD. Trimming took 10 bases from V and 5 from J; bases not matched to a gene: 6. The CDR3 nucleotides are TGTGCCACAGCGGGACAGGGGGTAACCGGGGAGCTGTTTTTT. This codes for CATAGQGVTGELFF.

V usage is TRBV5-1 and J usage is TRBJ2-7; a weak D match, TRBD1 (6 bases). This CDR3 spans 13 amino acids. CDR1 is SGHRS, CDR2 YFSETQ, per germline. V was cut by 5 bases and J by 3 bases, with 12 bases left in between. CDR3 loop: CASRYGQYYEQYF. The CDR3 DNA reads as TGCGCCAGCAGATACGGACAGTACTACGAGCAGTACTTC.

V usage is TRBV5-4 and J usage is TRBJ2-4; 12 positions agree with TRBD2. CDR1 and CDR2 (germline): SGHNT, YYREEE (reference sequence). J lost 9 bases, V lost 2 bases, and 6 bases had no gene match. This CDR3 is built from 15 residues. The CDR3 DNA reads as TGTGCCAGCAGCTTTCTAGCGGGAGGGATAGTCATTCAGTACTTC. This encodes CASSFLAGGIVIQYF.

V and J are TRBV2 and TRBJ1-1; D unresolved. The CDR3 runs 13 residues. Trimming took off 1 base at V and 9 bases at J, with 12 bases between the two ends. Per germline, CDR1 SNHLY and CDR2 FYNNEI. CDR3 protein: CASSEEAVPKAFF. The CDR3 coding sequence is TGTGCCAGCAGTGAAGAGGCGGTGCCCAAAGCTTTCTTT.

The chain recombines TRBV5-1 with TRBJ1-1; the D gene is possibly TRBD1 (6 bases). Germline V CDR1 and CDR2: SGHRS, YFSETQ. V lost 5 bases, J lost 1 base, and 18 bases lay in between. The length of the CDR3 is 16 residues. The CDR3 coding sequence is TGCGCCAGCAGGCACGAACGGGGGGCTAAGAACACTGAAGCTTTCTTT. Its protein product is CASRHERGAKNTEAFF.

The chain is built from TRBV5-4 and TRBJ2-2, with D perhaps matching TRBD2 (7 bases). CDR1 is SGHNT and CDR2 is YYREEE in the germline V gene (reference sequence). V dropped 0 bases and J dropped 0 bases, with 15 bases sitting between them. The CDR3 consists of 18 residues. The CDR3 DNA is TGTGCCAGCAGCTTGGGCCTGGGGGGGCTCTCGAACACCGGGGAGCTGTTTTTT. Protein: CASSLGLGGLSNTGELFF. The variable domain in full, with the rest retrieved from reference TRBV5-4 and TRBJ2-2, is ETGVTQSPTHLIKTRGQQVTLRCSSQSGHNTVSWYQQALGQGPQFIFQYYREEENGRGNFPPRFSGLQFPNYSSELNVNALELDDSALYLCASSLGLGGLSNTGELFFGEGSRLTVL.

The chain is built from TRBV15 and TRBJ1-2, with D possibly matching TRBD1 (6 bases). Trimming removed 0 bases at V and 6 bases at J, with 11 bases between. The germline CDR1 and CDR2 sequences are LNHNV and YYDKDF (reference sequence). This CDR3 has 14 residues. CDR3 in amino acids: CATSRDNPGDGYTF. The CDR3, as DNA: TGTGCCACCAGCAGAGATAACCCAGGGGATGGCTACACCTTC.

This CDR3 is CASSISREQFF. DNA for the CDR3: TGTGCCAGTAGTATTTCCAGGGAGCAGTTCTTC. The V call is TRBV19, the J call TRBJ2-1; no reliable D call. Trimming took 3 bases from V and 10 from J, leaving 7 bases between them. The CDR3 extends over 11 amino acids. Germline assignment: CDR1 LNHDA and CDR2 SQIVND (reference sequence).

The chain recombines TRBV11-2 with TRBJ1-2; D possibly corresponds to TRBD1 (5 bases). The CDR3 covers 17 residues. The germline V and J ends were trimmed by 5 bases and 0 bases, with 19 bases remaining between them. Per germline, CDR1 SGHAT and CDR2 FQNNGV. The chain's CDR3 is CASSPRQGLQANYGYTF. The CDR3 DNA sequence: TGTGCCAGCAGCCCACGGCAGGGACTCCAAGCTAACTATGGCTACACCTTC.

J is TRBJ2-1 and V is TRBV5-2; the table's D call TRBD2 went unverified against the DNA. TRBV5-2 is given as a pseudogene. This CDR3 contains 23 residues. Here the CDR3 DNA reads TGTGCCACCAAGGGAGGACTAGCGGGAGGGATTCTCCTCCCACTAAGCTCCTACAATGAGCAGTTCTTC. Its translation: CATKGGLAGGILLPLSSYNEQFF.

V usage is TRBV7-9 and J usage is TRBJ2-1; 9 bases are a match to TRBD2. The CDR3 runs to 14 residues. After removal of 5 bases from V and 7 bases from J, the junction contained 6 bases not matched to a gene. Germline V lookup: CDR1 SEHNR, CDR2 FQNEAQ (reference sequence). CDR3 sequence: CASSPRLAVNEQFF. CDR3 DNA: TGTGCCAGCAGCCCACGACTAGCGGTGAATGAGCAGTTCTTC.